The rows below give T cell receptor beta chains drawn from one sample of a study of shared clonotypes between healthy human individuals. Sequencing used immunoSEQ multiplex PCR; TCRdb keeps in-frame clones, though not all of them. The sample includes some 680,000 clones, roughly 73% of them seen just once. Sequencing was done on a sample of memory CD4+ T cells sorted from blood. Receptor source: a woman under 40 in good health. CDR3s include the opening cysteine and the closing phenylalanine or tryptophan. The D gene is left open where the match is weak. A row's size may be missing; if present it is once, few, many or a size class.

clone size: NA; V gene: TRBV5-1; J gene: TRBJ2-2; D gene: TRBD2; CDR3 DNA: TGCGCCAGCAGCTTCACGACTAGCGGGAGTGGGACCGGGGAGCTGTTTTTT; CDR3 protein: CASSFTTSGSGTGELFF
clone size: NA; V gene: TRBV28; J gene: TRBJ1-2; D gene: NA; CDR3 DNA: TGTGCCAGCAGTTTCAACACCCCCCAGGGTCTCATCTATGGCTACACCTTC; CDR3 protein: CASSFNTPQGLIYGYTF
clone size: NA; V gene: TRBV7-2; J gene: TRBJ2-5; D gene: TRBD2; CDR3 DNA: TGTGCCAGCAGCTTAGGTAGTCGGGGGGGAGAGACCCAGTACTTC; CDR3 protein: CASSLGSRGGETQYF
clone size: NA; V gene: TRBV29-1; J gene: TRBJ2-1; D gene: NA; CDR3 DNA: TGCAGCGTTGAAGTCTTGAGCGACGGTGAGCAGTTCTTC; CDR3 protein: CSVEVLSDGEQFF
clone size: NA; V gene: TRBV5-1; J gene: TRBJ2-1; D gene: NA; CDR3 DNA: TGCGCCAGCAGCCTGACGTTCGGGCACAATGAGCAGTTCTTC; CDR3 protein: CASSLTFGHNEQFF
clone size: NA; V gene: TRBV12-2; J gene: TRBJ1-1; D gene: NA; CDR3 DNA: TGTGCAAGTCGCCGCTATCGACACGACCTTGAAGCTTTCTTT; CDR3 protein: CASRRYRHDLEAFF
clone size: NA; V gene: TRBV19; J gene: TRBJ2-1; D gene: TRBD2; CDR3 DNA: TGTGCCAGTAGTCCCGTGACTAGCGACTCCTACAATGAGCAGTTCTTC; CDR3 protein: CASSPVTSDSYNEQFF
clone size: NA; V gene: TRBV11-2; J gene: TRBJ1-1; D gene: NA; CDR3 DNA: TGTGCCAGCAGCTTAGCAGGGTTGAACACTGAAGCTTTCTTT; CDR3 protein: CASSLAGLNTEAFF
clone size: NA; V gene: TRBV5-6; J gene: TRBJ1-2; D gene: TRBD1; CDR3 DNA: TGTGCCAGCAGCTTGCCAGGGGGAGAAAACTATGGCTACACCTTC; CDR3 protein: CASSLPGGENYGYTF
clone size: NA; V gene: TRBV28; J gene: TRBJ2-2; D gene: TRBD2; CDR3 DNA: TGTGCCAGCCACGGGGGGGGCCTATTTACCGGGGAGCTGTTTTTT; CDR3 protein: CASHGGGLFTGELFF
clone size: NA; V gene: TRBV5-1; J gene: TRBJ2-1; D gene: NA; CDR3 DNA: TGCGCCAGCAGCCCAGACTCCTCCTTTGGCTACAATGAGCAGTTCTTC; CDR3 protein: CASSPDSSFGYNEQFF
clone size: once; V gene: TRBV6-5; J gene: TRBJ1-2; D gene: NA; CDR3 DNA: TGTGCCAGCAGTTACTACGGGCAGCAACCTAACTATGGCTACACCTTC; CDR3 protein: CASSYYGQQPNYGYTF
clone size: many; V gene: TRBV25-1; J gene: TRBJ1-1; D gene: NA; CDR3 DNA: TGTGCCAGCAGTGAATCCAGTCAGGGTCTAGGTACTGAAGCTTTCTTT; CDR3 protein: CASSESSQGLGTEAFF
clone size: NA; V gene: TRBV18; J gene: TRBJ2-5; D gene: TRBD1; CDR3 DNA: TGTGCCAGCTCACCGACAGGGATCAAGGAGACCCAGTACTTC; CDR3 protein: CASSPTGIKETQYF
clone size: NA; V gene: TRBV4-1; J gene: TRBJ1-2; D gene: NA; CDR3 DNA: TGCGCCAGCAGCCAAGATAACTATGGCTACACCTTC; CDR3 protein: CASSQDNYGYTF
clone size: NA; V gene: TRBV5-6; J gene: TRBJ1-2; D gene: NA; CDR3 DNA: TGTGCCAGCAGCTTGCGCCGGAGGGAGGTCTATGGCTACACCTTC; CDR3 protein: CASSLRRREVYGYTF
clone size: once; V gene: TRBV6-6; J gene: TRBJ2-7; D gene: TRBD1; CDR3 DNA: TGTGCCAGCACCCTATCACGACAGGGGACTCCCTACGAGCAGTACTTC; CDR3 protein: CASTLSRQGTPYEQYF
clone size: once; V gene: TRBV21-1; J gene: TRBJ2-7; D gene: NA; CDR3 DNA: TGTGCCAGCAGTGTGACAGGGATGGTCGACGAGCAGTACTTC; CDR3 protein: CASSVTGMVDEQYF
clone size: NA; V gene: TRBV4-2; J gene: TRBJ1-2; D gene: NA; CDR3 DNA: TGTGCCAGCAGCCAAGATTATGCTATAGGAGGCAGGTTAAACTATGGCTACACCTTC; CDR3 protein: CASSQDYAIGGRLNYGYTF